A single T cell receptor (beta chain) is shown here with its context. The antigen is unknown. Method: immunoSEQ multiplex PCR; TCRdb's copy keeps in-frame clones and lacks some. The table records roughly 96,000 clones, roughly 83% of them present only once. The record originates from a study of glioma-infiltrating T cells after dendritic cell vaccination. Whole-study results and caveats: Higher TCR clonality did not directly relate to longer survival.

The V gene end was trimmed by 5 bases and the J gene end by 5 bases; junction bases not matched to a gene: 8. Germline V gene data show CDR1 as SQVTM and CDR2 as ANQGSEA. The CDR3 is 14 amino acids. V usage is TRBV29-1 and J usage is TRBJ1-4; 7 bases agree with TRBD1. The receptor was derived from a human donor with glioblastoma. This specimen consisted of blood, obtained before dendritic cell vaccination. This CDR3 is CSVYWTGLNEKLFF. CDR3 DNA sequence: TGCAGCGTTTACTGGACAGGCCTAAATGAAAAACTGTTTTTT. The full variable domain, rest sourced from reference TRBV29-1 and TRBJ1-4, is SAVISQKPSRDICQRGTSLTIQCQVDSQVTMMFWYRQQPGQSLTLIATANQGSEATYESGFVIDKFPISRPNLTFSTLTVSNMSPEDSSIYLCSVYWTGLNEKLFFGSGTQLSVL.